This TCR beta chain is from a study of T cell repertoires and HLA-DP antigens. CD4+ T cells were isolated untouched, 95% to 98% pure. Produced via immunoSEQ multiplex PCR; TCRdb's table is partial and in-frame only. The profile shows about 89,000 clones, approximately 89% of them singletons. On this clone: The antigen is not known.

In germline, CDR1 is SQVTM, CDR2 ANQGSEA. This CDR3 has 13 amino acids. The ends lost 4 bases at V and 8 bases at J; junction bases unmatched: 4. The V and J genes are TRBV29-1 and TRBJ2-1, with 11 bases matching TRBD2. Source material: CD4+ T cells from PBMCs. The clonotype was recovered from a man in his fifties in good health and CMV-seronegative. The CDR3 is CSVAQLAGDEQFF. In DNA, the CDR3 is TGCAGCGTTGCCCAACTAGCGGGGGATGAGCAGTTCTTC.